Listed below are T cell receptor beta chains from one sample, sequenced in a study of cytomegalovirus exposure and HLA in healthy donors. Method: immunoSEQ multiplex PCR; TCRdb's copy keeps in-frame clones and lacks some. The sample lists fewer than 250,000 clones, approximately 86% occurring once. The sample consisted of PBMCs. The receptors derive from a woman in her late teens or twenties in good health and CMV-seronegative. Each CDR3 is given with its conserved first and last residue. D genes are given only for firm matches. Only some rows state a clone size, as once, few, many or a class for expanded clones.

V	J	D	size	CDR3	DNA
TRBV18	TRBJ1-1	.	.	CASSPGQNTEAFF	TGTGCCAGCTCACCGGGACAGAACACTGAAGCTTTCTTT
TRBV4-1	TRBJ2-2	TRBD2	.	CASSPGLAGGPGELFF	TGCGCCAGCAGCCCCGGACTAGCGGGGGGGCCCGGGGAGCTGTTTTTT
TRBV6-5	TRBJ2-7	.	.	CASRLEQGGYEQYF	TGTGCCAGCAGACTCGAGCAAGGGGGCTACGAGCAGTACTTC
TRBV28	TRBJ2-7	.	.	CASSLIGSIGYEQYF	TGTGCCAGCAGTTTAATTGGGAGTATAGGCTACGAGCAGTACTTC
TRBV4-1	TRBJ2-1	TRBD2	.	CASSQDWGGTYNEQFF	TGCGCCAGCAGCCAAGATTGGGGGGGGACCTACAATGAGCAGTTCTTC
TRBV7-9	TRBJ1-1	.	.	CASSFRPGTEAFF	TGTGCCAGCAGCTTCAGGCCCGGCACTGAAGCTTTCTTT
TRBV4-3	TRBJ2-1	.	once	CASSQGPEQFF	TGCGCCAGCAGCCAAGGGCCAGAGCAGTTCTTC
TRBV27	TRBJ2-7	.	.	CASSLIPGFSYEQYF	TGTGCCAGCAGCTTAATCCCAGGCTTCTCCTACGAGCAGTACTTC
TRBV5-1	TRBJ1-1	.	.	CASSLDSESTEAFF	TGCGCCAGCAGCTTAGACAGTGAAAGCACTGAAGCTTTCTTT
TRBV10-3	TRBJ2-4	TRBD1	.	CAISVSGTAKNIQYF	TGTGCCATCAGTGTATCCGGGACAGCGAAAAACATTCAGTACTTC
TRBV4-1	TRBJ2-2	TRBD2	.	CASSPIQGLADHTGELFF	TGCGCCAGCAGCCCCATCCAGGGACTAGCGGACCACACCGGGGAGCTGTTTTTT
TRBV11-3	TRBJ1-1	TRBD1	.	CASSLPSGQGTYEAFF	TGTGCCAGCAGCCTTCCTTCCGGACAGGGAACCTATGAAGCTTTCTTT
TRBV6-1	TRBJ1-5	TRBD1	.	CVSSEGQGYNQPQHF	TGTGTCAGCAGTGAAGGACAGGGTTACAATCAGCCCCAGCATTTT
TRBV19	TRBJ1-5	TRBD1	.	CASTRGQGYSNQPQHF	TGTGCCAGTACCCGGGGACAGGGATATAGCAATCAGCCCCAGCATTTT
TRBV5-1	TRBJ2-5	.	.	CASSLGSGRGDQETQYF	TGCGCCAGCAGCTTGGGTTCAGGAAGGGGCGATCAAGAGACCCAGTACTTC
TRBV5-3	TRBJ2-1	TRBD2	.	CARSPGLATANEQFF	TGTGCCAGAAGCCCTGGACTAGCTACGGCGAATGAGCAGTTCTTC
TRBV7-8	TRBJ1-2	.	.	CASSLGAEYGYTF	TGTGCCAGCAGCTTAGGGGCAGAATATGGCTACACCTTC
TRBV18	TRBJ1-5	.	.	CASSLAPGRGQPQHF	TGTGCCAGCTCACTGGCGCCGGGCCGGGGGCAGCCCCAGCATTTT
TRBV28	TRBJ1-4	TRBD1	.	CASIESRQGGNEKLFF	TGTGCCAGCATAGAATCCCGACAGGGGGGAAATGAAAAACTGTTTTTT
TRBV5-6	TRBJ2-7	TRBD1	once	CASSGTGRNEQYF	TGTGCCAGCAGCGGGACAGGGCGGAACGAGCAGTACTTC
TRBV29-1	TRBJ1-2	.	.	CSVVQGNYGYTF	TGCAGCGTTGTTCAGGGTAACTATGGCTACACCTTC
TRBV5-4	TRBJ2-7	TRBD1	.	CASSLVSGTGGEQYF	TGTGCCAGCAGCTTGGTCTCCGGGACAGGGGGCGAGCAGTACTTC
TRBV5-6	TRBJ2-1	TRBD1	.	CASSTTGGNEQFF	TGTGCCAGCAGCACGACAGGGGGGAATGAGCAGTTCTTC
TRBV11-3	TRBJ2-4	.	.	CASSSGEGWVAKNIQYF	TGTGCCAGCAGCTCCGGGGAAGGTTGGGTAGCCAAAAACATTCAGTACTTC
TRBV7-9	TRBJ2-7	.	.	CASSPLGRGAAYYEQYF	TGTGCCAGCAGCCCTTTGGGGAGGGGGGCCGCCTACTACGAGCAGTACTTC
TRBV5-6	TRBJ2-5	.	few	CASNPTGQETQYF	TGTGCCAGCAACCCCACGGGGCAAGAGACCCAGTACTTC
TRBV29-1	TRBJ1-1	.	.	CSVGSGGTEAFF	TGCAGCGTTGGGTCTGGAGGGACTGAAGCTTTCTTT
TRBV5-1	TRBJ2-7	TRBD1	.	CASTNRDRPYEQYF	TGCGCCAGCACAAACCGGGACAGACCTTACGAGCAGTACTTC
TRBV5-6	TRBJ2-7	TRBD1	.	CASSLTTGVWRASSYEQYF	TGTGCCAGCAGCCTGACAACAGGGGTCTGGCGGGCCAGCTCCTACGAGCAGTACTTC
TRBV7-2	TRBJ1-1	TRBD1	.	CASSTRQGIWGAFF	TGTGCCAGCAGCACTAGACAGGGGATATGGGGGGCTTTCTTT
TRBV9	TRBJ2-1	TRBD2	.	CASSVRGGAGDNEQFF	TGTGCCAGCAGTGTTCGGGGGGGAGCGGGAGACAATGAGCAGTTCTTC
TRBV7-9	TRBJ2-7	.	.	CSSSLDAGVPYEQYF	TGTTCCAGCAGCTTAGATGCAGGGGTCCCCTATGAGCAGTACTTC
TRBV5-6	TRBJ1-5	TRBD1	.	CASSRQGLYSNQPQHF	TGTGCCAGCAGCCGACAGGGCCTTTATAGCAATCAGCCCCAGCATTTT
TRBV5-1	TRBJ1-1	.	.	CASSLVTGFITEAFF	TGCGCCAGCAGCTTGGTTACAGGTTTCATCACTGAAGCTTTCTTT
TRBV11-3	TRBJ1-3	.	.	CASSFGYLSSSGNTIYF	TGTGCCAGCAGCTTCGGGTATTTATCTTCCTCTGGAAACACCATATATTTT
TRBV5-4	TRBJ1-4	TRBD1	.	CASSSGQGSEKLFF	TGTGCCAGCAGCTCGGGACAGGGGAGTGAAAAACTGTTTTTT
TRBV9	TRBJ2-3	.	.	CASSVDGRGTDTQYF	TGTGCCAGCAGCGTAGACGGGAGAGGCACAGATACGCAGTATTTT